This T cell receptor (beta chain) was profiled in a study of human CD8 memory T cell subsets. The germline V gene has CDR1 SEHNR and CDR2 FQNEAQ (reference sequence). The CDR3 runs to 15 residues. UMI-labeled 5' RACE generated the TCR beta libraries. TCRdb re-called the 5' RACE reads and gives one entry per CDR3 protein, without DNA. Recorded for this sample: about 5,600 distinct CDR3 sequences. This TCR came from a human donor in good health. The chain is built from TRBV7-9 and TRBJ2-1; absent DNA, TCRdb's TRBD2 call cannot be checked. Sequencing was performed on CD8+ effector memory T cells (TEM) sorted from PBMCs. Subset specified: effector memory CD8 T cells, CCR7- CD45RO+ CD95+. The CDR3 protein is CASSRGREQYNEQFF.